Below are 9 T cell receptor beta chains sequenced from a single sample in a study of blood T cell repertoires in COVID-19. TCRdb keeps only in-frame clones here, not all; method: immunoSEQ multiplex PCR. Altogether about 400,000 clones are present, 88% being singletons, with the ten largest covering around 1.9%. The sequencing sample was made of PBMCs or T cells enriched from blood (not recorded which). Receptors were obtained from a woman between 40 and 55 years old with acute COVID-19.

This rearrangement joins TRBV11-2 to TRBJ2-2; D gene ambiguous. The V gene lost 1 base and the J gene lost 5 bases, with 11 bases spanning the gap. The CDR3 length is 15 residues. Looked up from germline, CDR1 is SGHAT and CDR2 is FQNNGV. CDR3 nucleotides: TGTGCCAGCAGCTTAGGGCAGATTACAACCGGGGAGCTGTTTTTT. Residues: CASSLGQITTGELFF.

This clone has more than one count but fewer than ten. The V call is TRBV2, the J call TRBJ2-3; TRBD1 matches at 10 bases. Germline V gene lookup returns CDR1 SNHLY and CDR2 FYNNEI. Unmatched junction bases numbered 9, after V lost 10 bases and J lost 2 bases. The CDR3 sequence is 15 residues long. CDR3 sequence: CANQPDRGLTDTQYF. CDR3 in DNA: TGTGCCAACCAACCCGACAGGGGGCTCACAGATACGCAGTATTTT. The variable domain in full, with the rest retrieved from reference TRBV2 and TRBJ2-3, is EPEVTQTPSHQVTQMGQEVILRCVPISNHLYFYWYRQILGQKVEFLVSFYNNEISEKSEIFDDQFSVERPDGSNFTLKIRSTKLEDSAMYFCANQPDRGLTDTQYFGPGTRLTVL.

This chain joins TRBV12-3 or TRBV12-4 and TRBJ1-1; no clear D gene. The ends were cut back, 2 bases at V and 8 bases at J, with 9 bases in the middle. This CDR3 is built from 12 residues. The CDR3 sequence: CASSLRGSEAFF. The CDR3 region has the DNA TGTGCCAGCAGTTTACGAGGGTCCGAAGCTTTCTTT.

The chain employs TRBV7-8 and TRBJ1-2; D possibly corresponds to TRBD1 (5 bases). V lost 1 base and J 8 bases, leaving 11 bases between the germline ends. The CDR3 extends over 13 amino acids. Germline V gene sequence: CDR1 SGHVS, CDR2 FQNEAQ. DNA of the CDR3: TGTGCCAGCAGCTTAGGCAGGGTGGGAGGCTACACCTTC. This gives the protein CASSLGRVGGYTF.

This clone occurred a few times. J is TRBJ1-6 and V is TRBV13; D is uncertain. The CDR3 has 13 residues. Trimming cost V 4 bases and J 10 bases, with 11 bases left between them. CDR1 is PRHDT, CDR2 FYEKMQ, per germline (reference sequence). The CDR3 nucleotides read TGTGCCAGCAGCTCCTCCGCGTTCTCACCCCTCCACTTT. Encoded protein: CASSSSAFSPLHF. Full variable domain (missing parts from reference TRBV13 and TRBJ1-6): AAGVIQSPRHLIKEKRETATLKCYPIPRHDTVYWYQQGPGQDPQFLISFYEKMQSDKGSIPDRFSAQQFSDYHSELNMSSLELGDSALYFCASSSSAFSPLHFGNGTRLTVT.

In nucleotides, the CDR3 is TGTGCCAGCAGTGAAATGGCTGGGAGGTCACCCCTCCACTTT. Amino acid sequence: CASSEMAGRSPLHF. The genes are TRBV6-1 and TRBJ1-6, with D unresolved. Looked up from germline, CDR1 is MNHNS and CDR2 is SASEGT. CDR3 length: 14 amino acids. The V end was cut by 2 bases, the J end by 10 bases, with 12 bases between.

This rearrangement joins TRBV6-5 to TRBJ1-2; TRBD1 might be the D (5 bases). CDR1 MNHEY and CDR2 SVGAGI come from the germline V gene. This CDR3 has 13 residues. The V end was cut by 5 bases, the J end by 4 bases, with 11 bases between. CDR3 residues: CASSPGSGYGYTF. The CDR3 region has the DNA TGTGCCAGCAGTCCAGGGTCGGGCTATGGCTACACCTTC.

The genes are TRBV29-1 and TRBJ2-1, with TRBD2 matching over 13 bases. The germline gives CDR1 SQVTM, CDR2 ANQGSEA. After removal of 5 bases from V and 9 bases from J, the junction contained 4 bases not matched to a gene. The CDR3 is made up of 13 amino acids. The CDR3 here is CSVQGLAGSEQFF. The CDR3 bases are TGCAGCGTTCAGGGACTAGCGGGGTCTGAGCAGTTCTTC.

The J gene is TRBJ1-6, the V gene TRBV6-1, with D hard to call. Germline V gene sequence: CDR1 MNHNS, CDR2 SASEGT. The V gene lost 2 bases and the J gene lost 5 bases, with 10 bases spanning the gap. The CDR3 sequence is 15 residues long. CDR3 sequence reads: CASSEPSENNSPLHF. The DNA of the CDR3 is TGTGCCAGCAGTGAACCGTCAGAAAATAATTCACCCCTCCACTTT.